This T cell receptor (beta chain) came from a study of T cell repertoires in aging, cancer and after chemotherapy. Peripheral blood genomic DNA, not sorted cells or RNA, was the template. The CDR3 covers 16 residues. The germline gives CDR1 MNHEY, CDR2 SVGAGI. J lost 2 bases, V lost 5 bases, and 2 bases had no gene match. TRB rearrangements spanning V, D and J were amplified using mixed TRB-A/B primers. In TCRdb, the multiplex PCR reads were re-called with MiXCR into one record per CDR3 protein. The sample holds several thousand distinct CDR3 sequences, 30% seen once. The chain links TRBV6-5 to TRBJ2-2; 13 positions agree with TRBD2. The sequence derives from a human donor with a blood cancer. The sequencing sample was made of blood. CDR3 coding DNA: TGTGCCAGCAGTGGGACTAGCGGGACTAACACCGGGGAGCTGTTTTTT. Protein sequence: CASSGTSGTNTGELFF.